What follows are 25 T cell receptor beta chains derived from one specimen sequenced in a study of blood T cell repertoires in COVID-19. Some clones are missing from TCRdb's copy, which holds only in-frame ones; the method was immunoSEQ multiplex PCR. The sample records about 260,000 clones, about 81% being singletons. Sequencing input: PBMCs or T cells enriched from blood (not recorded which). The receptors originated from a man younger than 40 with acute COVID-19.

The V gene is TRBV5-8, the J gene TRBJ1-2, with 9 nucleotides matching TRBD1. Germline assignment: CDR1 SGHTS and CDR2 YDEGEE. The CDR3 has 14 amino acids. V gave up 4 bases and J gave up 2 bases; unmatched junction bases: 3. The CDR3 coding sequence is TGTGCCAGCAGCCGGGACAGGGTAAACTATGGCTACACCTTC. It is translated as CASSRDRVNYGYTF. The full variable domain, rest sourced from reference TRBV5-8 and TRBJ1-2, is EAGVTQSPTHLIKTRGQQATLRCSPISGHTSVYWYQQALGLGLQFLLWYDEGEERNRGNFPPRFSGRQFPNYSSELNVNALELEDSALYLCASSRDRVNYGYTFGSGTRLTVV.

The chain recombines TRBV7-2 with TRBJ1-1, with 9 bases matching TRBD1. The CDR3 spans 14 residues. V lost 5 bases to trimming and J lost 4 bases; unmatched junction nucleotides: 5. CDR1 and CDR2 from the germline V gene are SGHTA and FQGNSA. CDR3 sequence (DNA): TGTGCCAGCAGCCCGGACAGGGGATTCACTGAAGCTTTCTTT. It encodes CASSPDRGFTEAFF.

The chain has TRBV9 and TRBJ1-5, with D perhaps matching TRBD1 (5 bases). Trimming shortened V by 4 bases and J by 1 base, and 9 bases separated the two germline ends. The length of the CDR3 is 14 residues. Germline values: CDR1 SGDLS, CDR2 YYNGEE. For the CDR3, the DNA is TGTGCCAGCAGCCCCGGGGGAAGCAATCAGCCCCAGCATTTT. It specifies CASSPGGSNQPQHF.

The count of this clone is one. V usage is TRBV7-8 and J usage is TRBJ2-1, with TRBD2 matching over 15 bases. The CDR3 consists of 17 residues. Germline trimming cut 1 base from V and 9 bases from J; bases unmatched to any gene: 7. Germline-derived CDR1 and CDR2 are SGHVS and FQNEAQ. The CDR3 DNA sequence: TGTGCCAGCAGCTTAGGTAGGACTAGCGGGAGGGAAGGTGAGCAGTTCTTC. Protein sequence: CASSLGRTSGREGEQFF.

The chain recombines TRBV29-1 with TRBJ1-2, with 7 bases that match TRBD1. Looked up from germline, CDR1 is SQVTM and CDR2 is ANQGSEA. The CDR3 extends over 12 amino acids. The V and J ends lost 6 bases and 5 bases, in that order; junction bases with no gene match: 6. CDR3 in DNA: TGCAGCGTGAGGGGGACAGAGTATGGCTACACCTTC. Its protein product is CSVRGTEYGYTF.

This chain connects TRBV11-2 to TRBJ1-6; possible D gene TRBD1, 5 bases. This CDR3 is 16 amino acids long. Germline V gives CDR1 SGHAT, CDR2 FQNNGV. V dropped 6 bases and J dropped 7 bases, with 19 bases sitting between them. DNA for the CDR3: TGTGCCAGCAGTCCTAAATTCCGAGACAGAAATTCACCCCTCCACTTT. Residues: CASSPKFRDRNSPLHF.

The genes are TRBV29-1 and TRBJ1-2; TRBD1 matches 10 bases. CDR1 is SQVTM and CDR2 is ANQGSEA in the germline V gene. CDR3 length: 14 residues. V was pared by 5 bases and J by 0 bases, with 3 bases of the junction left unmatched. CDR3 loop: CSVLTGGPNYGYTF. The DNA of the CDR3 is TGCAGCGTTTTGACAGGGGGCCCTAACTATGGCTACACCTTC. Combining the CDR3 with reference TRBV29-1 and TRBJ1-2 gives the whole variable domain SAVISQKPSRDICQRGTSLTIQCQVDSQVTMMFWYRQQPGQSLTLIATANQGSEATYESGFVIDKFPISRPNLTFSTLTVSNMSPEDSSIYLCSVLTGGPNYGYTFGSGTRLTVV.

The chain carries TRBV5-5 and TRBJ2-5, with 7 bases lining up with TRBD1. CDR3 length: 17 amino acids. Germline V gene lookup returns CDR1 SGHKS and CDR2 YYEKEE (reference sequence). Trimming cost V 5 bases and J 0 bases; bases outside gene matches: 13. The DNA for the CDR3 is TGTGCCAGCAGAGTGGGACAGCCTCAACTAAACCAAGAGACCCAGTACTTC. Translation gives CASRVGQPQLNQETQYF.

This sequence joins TRBV6-1 and TRBJ1-5; no clear D gene. The length of the CDR3 is 14 residues. The germline gives CDR1 MNHNS, CDR2 SASEGT. The germline V and J ends were trimmed by 3 bases and 2 bases, with 8 bases remaining between them. The CDR3 DNA reads as TGTGCCAGCAGTGACAGGTGGGGCAATCAGCCCCAGCATTTT. Its protein is CASSDRWGNQPQHF.

This chain connects TRBV5-4 to TRBJ1-2; TRBD1 is a possible D gene (6 bases). Trimming removed 1 base at V and 7 bases at J, with 20 bases between. Germline CDR1 SGHNT, CDR2 YYREEE (reference sequence). The CDR3 loop spans 16 amino acids. Here the CDR3 DNA reads TGTGCCAGCAGCTTGCCGGCTGCACAGGGATCTCGTGGCTACACCTTC. It codes for CASSLPAAQGSRGYTF.

The chain links TRBV5-1 to TRBJ2-2, with TRBD2 matching 8 bases. Trimming removed 0 bases from V and 6 bases from J; junction bases left unmatched: 10. The CDR3 has 17 amino acids. The germline gives CDR1 SGHRS, CDR2 YFSETQ. This chain's CDR3 is CASSLGRGAPLPGELFF. CDR3 nucleotides: TGCGCCAGCAGCTTGGGGCGGGGGGCACCTCTCCCCGGGGAGCTGTTTTTT.

The chain combines TRBV7-9 with TRBJ2-5; D unclear. The CDR3 sequence is 11 residues long. Per the germline V gene, CDR1 is SEHNR and CDR2 is FQNEAQ (reference sequence). V lost 6 bases, J lost 5 bases, and 7 bases lay in between. In DNA, the CDR3 is TGTGCCAGCAGGGCCGCCGAGACCCAGTACTTC. The encoded protein is CASRAAETQYF.

This sequence joins TRBV24-1 and TRBJ1-5, with 9 nucleotides matching TRBD1. The germline gives CDR1 KGHDR, CDR2 SFDVKD. The CDR3 runs 16 residues. J gave up 7 bases and V 1 base, and 7 bases lay outside the gene matches. CDR3 sequence reads: CATSDFRDRVNQPQHF. The CDR3 DNA reads as TGTGCCACCAGTGATTTCCGGGACAGGGTTAACCAGCCCCAGCATTTT.

The count of this clone is one. The V and J genes are TRBV15 and TRBJ2-1; possibly TRBD1 for D (6 bases). The CDR3 extends over 14 amino acids. Trimming removed 0 bases from V and 9 bases from J, with 12 bases in between. Germline V gene sequence: CDR1 LNHNV, CDR2 YYDKDF (reference sequence). The CDR3 spells CATSREARGTEQFF. The DNA of the CDR3 is TGTGCCACCAGCAGAGAGGCCAGGGGTACTGAGCAGTTCTTC.

The chain couples TRBV9 to TRBJ2-3; 9 bases are a match to TRBD2. CDR1 is SGDLS and CDR2 is YYNGEE in the germline V gene. V lost 0 bases to trimming and J lost 7 bases; unmatched junction nucleotides: 6. The CDR3 length is 15 residues. CDR3: CASSVGLAVMNTQYF. The CDR3 nucleotides read TGTGCCAGCAGCGTAGGACTAGCGGTAATGAATACGCAGTATTTT.

Only one count was recorded for this clone. The chain combines TRBV5-4 with TRBJ2-6; a possible D gene is TRBD2 (5 bases). The CDR3 is 15 amino acids. Trimming took off 2 bases at V and 3 bases at J, with 9 bases between the two ends. The V gene's germline CDR1 is SGHNT and CDR2 YYREEE (reference sequence). The CDR3 DNA reads as TGTGCCAGCAGCTTCCGGGATAGTGGGGCCAACGTCCTGACTTTC. It yields the protein CASSFRDSGANVLTF. The variable domain in full, completed from reference TRBV5-4 and TRBJ2-6, reads ETGVTQSPTHLIKTRGQQVTLRCSSQSGHNTVSWYQQALGQGPQFIFQYYREEENGRGNFPPRFSGLQFPNYSSELNVNALELDDSALYLCASSFRDSGANVLTFGAGSRLTVL.

This clone was detected once. The chain is built from TRBV10-2 and TRBJ1-4; no clear D. CDR3 size: 13 residues. Germline lookup yields CDR1 WSHSY and CDR2 SAAADI. V was clipped by 4 bases and J by 3 bases, with 6 bases between them. The CDR3 DNA follows: TGCGCCAGCAGTGGGGAGGCTAATGAAAAACTGTTTTTT. It translates to CASSGEANEKLFF.

The chain uses TRBV3-1 (or the pseudogene TRBV3-2) and TRBJ2-1; 10 bases are shared with TRBD2. The CDR3 is 16 amino acids. The J segment lost 4 bases and the V segment lost 1 base, leaving 4 bases of the junction unmatched. Germline-derived CDR1 and CDR2 are LGHDT and YNNKEL (reference sequence). In nucleotides, the CDR3 is TGTGCCAGCAGCCAAGCCGGGACTAGCGTGTACAATGAGCAGTTCTTC. Amino acids: CASSQAGTSVYNEQFF.

This chain links TRBV5-6 with TRBJ1-4; tentatively, D is TRBD1 (6 bases). The CDR3 is 16 amino acids. Deletions cut 2 bases from V and 8 bases from J, with 19 bases between. Per the germline V gene, CDR1 is SGHDT and CDR2 is YYEEEE. This CDR3 is CASSLTGSGAEEKLFF. The CDR3 DNA reads as TGTGCCAGCAGCTTAACAGGGTCAGGGGCCGAGGAAAAACTGTTTTTT.

The V call is TRBV24-1, the J call TRBJ2-3; D gene uncertain. The CDR3 length is 17 residues. V was cut by 0 bases and J by 6 bases, with 18 bases left in between. Germline lookup yields CDR1 KGHDR and CDR2 SFDVKD. The CDR3 spells CATSDLAKNEIRDTQYF. The CDR3 DNA reads as TGTGCCACCAGTGATTTGGCAAAGAATGAAATCCGGGATACGCAGTATTTT.

The J gene is TRBJ2-1, the V gene TRBV6-5; the match to TRBD2 covers 11 bases. Germline values: CDR1 MNHEY, CDR2 SVGAGI. V was pared by 4 bases and J by 6 bases, with 5 bases of the junction left unmatched. The CDR3 totals 15 residues. The CDR3 is CASSSGTSGSNEQFF. In nucleotides, the CDR3 is TGTGCCAGCAGTTCCGGGACTAGCGGATCCAATGAGCAGTTCTTC.

In this sample, this clone turned up once. The J gene is TRBJ1-1, the V gene TRBV27, with 9 bases aligning to TRBD1. The CDR3 contains 14 residues. CDR1 MNHEY and CDR2 SMNVEV come from the germline V gene (reference sequence). The J segment lost 0 bases and the V segment lost 6 bases, leaving 2 bases of the junction unmatched. The CDR3 region is CASRRTGVNTEAFF. CDR3 sequence (DNA): TGTGCCAGCAGACGGACAGGGGTGAACACTGAAGCTTTCTTT.

The V gene is TRBV24-1, the J gene TRBJ2-1; TRBD2 matches at 13 bases. This CDR3 has 17 residues. In germline, CDR1 is KGHDR, CDR2 SFDVKD. Losses at the gene ends were 3 bases for V and 11 bases for J; bases not matched to a gene: 12. CDR3 coding DNA: TGTGCCACCAGTGATCCTCGACTAGCGGGAGGTCTTGGGAAGCAGTTCTTC. Translated, it gives CATSDPRLAGGLGKQFF.

This sequence joins TRBV19 and TRBJ1-1, with 7 bases matching TRBD1. Looked up from germline, CDR1 is LNHDA and CDR2 is SQIVND (reference sequence). This CDR3 has 14 residues. J was trimmed by 3 bases and V by 7 bases; bases with no gene match: 8. CDR3 amino acids: CASKETGFYTEAFF. CDR3 DNA sequence: TGTGCCAGTAAAGAGACAGGGTTTTACACTGAAGCTTTCTTT. Supplemented by reference TRBV19 and TRBJ1-1, the full variable domain reads DGGITQSPKYLFRKEGQNVTLSCEQNLNHDAMYWYRQDPGQGLRLIYYSQIVNDFQKGDIAEGYSVSREKKESFPLTVTSAQKNPTAFYLCASKETGFYTEAFFGQGTRLTVV.

For this clone: The junction shows a germline mismatch at one end, possibly a read error. The gene calls are TRBV5-1 and TRBJ2-2; D call uncertain. The CDR3 runs to 15 residues. The germline V gene encodes CDR1 SGHRS and CDR2 YFSETQ. CDR3 sequence (DNA): TGTGCCAGCAGCTTGGCGCTTAGCAACACCGGGGAGCTGTTTTTT. The encoded protein is CASSLALSNTGELFF.